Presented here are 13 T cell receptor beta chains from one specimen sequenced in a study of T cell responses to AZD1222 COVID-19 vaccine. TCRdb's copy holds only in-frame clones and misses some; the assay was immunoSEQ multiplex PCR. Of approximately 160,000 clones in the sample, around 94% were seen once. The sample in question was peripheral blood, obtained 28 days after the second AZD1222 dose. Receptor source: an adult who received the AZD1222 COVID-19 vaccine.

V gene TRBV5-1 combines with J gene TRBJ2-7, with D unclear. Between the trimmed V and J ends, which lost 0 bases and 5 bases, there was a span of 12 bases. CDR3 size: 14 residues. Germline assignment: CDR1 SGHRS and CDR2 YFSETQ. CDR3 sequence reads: CASSLDVRNHEQYF. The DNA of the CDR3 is TGCGCCAGCAGCTTGGATGTCAGGAACCACGAGCAGTACTTC.

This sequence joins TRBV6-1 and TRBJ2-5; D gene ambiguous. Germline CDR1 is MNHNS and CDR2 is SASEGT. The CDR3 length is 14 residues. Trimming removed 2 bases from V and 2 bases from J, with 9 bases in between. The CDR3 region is CASSEKGQQETQYF. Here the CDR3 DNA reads TGTGCCAGCAGTGAAAAAGGGCAGCAAGAGACCCAGTACTTC.

The CDR3 protein is CASSSGGLAGVYEQYF. CDR3 bases: TGTGCCAGCAGCTCAGGGGGACTAGCGGGAGTCTACGAGCAGTACTTC. The rearrangement joins TRBV7-8 to TRBJ2-7, with 14 bases lining up with TRBD2. This CDR3 is built from 16 residues. V was pared by 4 bases and J by 3 bases, with 5 bases of the junction left unmatched. Germline V gene data show CDR1 as SGHVS and CDR2 as FQNEAQ.

The CDR3 DNA reads TGTGCCAGCAGCTTGCCGGGACTAGCGGGAGCTGGCACCGGGGAGCTGTTTTTT. It encodes CASSLPGLAGAGTGELFF. The V and J genes are TRBV5-5 and TRBJ2-2; 14 bases fit TRBD2. Germline CDR1 reads SGHKS; CDR2 reads YYEKEE (reference sequence). With V trimmed by 1 base and J by 4 bases, 6 bases remained unmatched. There are 18 residues in the CDR3.

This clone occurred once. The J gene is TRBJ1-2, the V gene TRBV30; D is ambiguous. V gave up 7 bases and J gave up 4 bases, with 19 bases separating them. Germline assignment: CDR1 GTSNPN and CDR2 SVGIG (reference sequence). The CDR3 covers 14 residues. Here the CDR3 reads CAFLHPGVLYGYTF. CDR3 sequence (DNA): TGTGCCTTCCTCCACCCCGGGGTACTCTATGGCTACACCTTC. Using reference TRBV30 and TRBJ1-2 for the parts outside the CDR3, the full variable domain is SQTIHQWPATLVQPVGSPLSLECTVEGTSNPNLYWYRQAAGRGLQLLFYSVGIGQISSEVPQNLSASRPQDRQFILSSKKLLLSDSGFYLCAFLHPGVLYGYTFGSGTRLTVV.

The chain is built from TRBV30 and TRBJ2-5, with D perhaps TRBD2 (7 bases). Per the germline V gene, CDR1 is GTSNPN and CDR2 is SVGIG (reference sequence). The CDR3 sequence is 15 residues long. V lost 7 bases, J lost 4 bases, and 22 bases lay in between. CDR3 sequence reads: CALGGHSPFGETQYF. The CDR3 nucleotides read TGTGCCTTGGGGGGGCACAGCCCCTTTGGAGAGACCCAGTACTTC.

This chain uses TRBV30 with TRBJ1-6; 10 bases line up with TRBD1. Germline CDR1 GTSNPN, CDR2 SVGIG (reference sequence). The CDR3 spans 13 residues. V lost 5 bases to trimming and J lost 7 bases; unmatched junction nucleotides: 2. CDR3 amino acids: CAWGGQGNSPLHF. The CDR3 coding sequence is TGTGCCTGGGGGGGACAGGGGAATTCACCCCTCCACTTT.

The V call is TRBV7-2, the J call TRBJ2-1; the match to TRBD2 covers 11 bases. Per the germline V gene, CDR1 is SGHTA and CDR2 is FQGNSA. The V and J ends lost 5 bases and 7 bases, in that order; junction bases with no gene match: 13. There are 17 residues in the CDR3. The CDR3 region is CASSPISGRAARNEQFF. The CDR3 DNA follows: TGTGCCAGCAGCCCAATTAGCGGGAGGGCTGCGCGGAATGAGCAGTTCTTC.

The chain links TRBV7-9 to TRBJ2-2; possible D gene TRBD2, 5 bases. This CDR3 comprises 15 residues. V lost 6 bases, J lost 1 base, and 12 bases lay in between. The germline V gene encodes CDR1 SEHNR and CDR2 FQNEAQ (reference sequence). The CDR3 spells CASRPRAENTGELFF. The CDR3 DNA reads TGTGCCAGCAGGCCCAGAGCGGAGAACACCGGGGAGCTGTTTTTT.

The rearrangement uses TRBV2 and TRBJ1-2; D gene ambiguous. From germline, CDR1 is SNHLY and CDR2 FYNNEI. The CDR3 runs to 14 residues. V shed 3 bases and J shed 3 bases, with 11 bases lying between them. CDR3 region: CASSESRQHYGYTF. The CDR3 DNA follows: TGTGCCAGCAGTGAGAGCCGGCAGCACTATGGCTACACCTTC.

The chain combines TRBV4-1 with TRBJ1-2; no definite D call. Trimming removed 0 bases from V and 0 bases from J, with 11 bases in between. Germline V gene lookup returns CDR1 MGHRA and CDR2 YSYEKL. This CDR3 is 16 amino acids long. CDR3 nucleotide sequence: TGCGCCAGCAGCCAAGATTGGCGGAAAGCTAACTATGGCTACACCTTC. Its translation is CASSQDWRKANYGYTF.

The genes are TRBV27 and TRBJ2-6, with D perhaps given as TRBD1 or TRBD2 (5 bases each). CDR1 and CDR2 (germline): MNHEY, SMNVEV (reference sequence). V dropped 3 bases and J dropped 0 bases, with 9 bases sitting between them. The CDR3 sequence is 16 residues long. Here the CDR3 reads CASSFSGSSGANVLTF. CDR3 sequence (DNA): TGTGCCAGCAGTTTTTCAGGGAGCTCTGGGGCCAACGTCCTGACTTTC.

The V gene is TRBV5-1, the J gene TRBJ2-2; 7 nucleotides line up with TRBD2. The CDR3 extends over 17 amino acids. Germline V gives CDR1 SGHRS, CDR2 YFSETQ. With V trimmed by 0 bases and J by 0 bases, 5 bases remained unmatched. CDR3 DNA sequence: TGCGCCAGCAGCTTGGGGAGCGGGGTCGCGAACACCGGGGAGCTGTTTTTT. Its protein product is CASSLGSGVANTGELFF.